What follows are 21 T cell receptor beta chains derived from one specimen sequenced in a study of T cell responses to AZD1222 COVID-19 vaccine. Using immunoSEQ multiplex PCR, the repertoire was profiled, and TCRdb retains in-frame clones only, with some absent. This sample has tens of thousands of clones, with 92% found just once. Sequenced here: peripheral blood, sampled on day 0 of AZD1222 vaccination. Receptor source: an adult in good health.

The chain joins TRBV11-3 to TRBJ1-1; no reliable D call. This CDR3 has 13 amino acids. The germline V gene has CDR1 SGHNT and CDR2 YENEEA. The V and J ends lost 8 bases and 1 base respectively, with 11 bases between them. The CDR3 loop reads CASSGGENTEAFF. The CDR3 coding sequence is TGTGCCAGCTCGGGAGGCGAGAACACTGAAGCTTTCTTT.

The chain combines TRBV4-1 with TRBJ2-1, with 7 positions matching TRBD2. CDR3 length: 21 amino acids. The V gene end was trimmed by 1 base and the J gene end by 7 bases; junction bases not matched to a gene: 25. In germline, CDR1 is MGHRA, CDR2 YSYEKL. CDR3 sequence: CASSQVVVQTLRAGEENEQFF. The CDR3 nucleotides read TGCGCCAGCAGCCAAGTGGTTGTGCAGACCCTTAGGGCGGGAGAAGAAAATGAGCAGTTCTTC.

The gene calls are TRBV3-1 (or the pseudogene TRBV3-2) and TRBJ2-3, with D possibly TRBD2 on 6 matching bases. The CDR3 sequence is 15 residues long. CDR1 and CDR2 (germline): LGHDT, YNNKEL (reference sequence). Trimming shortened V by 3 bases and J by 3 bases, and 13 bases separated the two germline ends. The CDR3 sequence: CASSHPGSVTDTQYF. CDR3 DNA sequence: TGTGCCAGCAGCCACCCCGGGAGTGTGACAGATACGCAGTATTTT.

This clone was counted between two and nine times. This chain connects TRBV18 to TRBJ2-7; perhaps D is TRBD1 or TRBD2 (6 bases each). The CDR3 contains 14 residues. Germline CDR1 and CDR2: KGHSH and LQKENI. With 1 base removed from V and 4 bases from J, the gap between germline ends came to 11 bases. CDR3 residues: CASSPRGAWYEQYF. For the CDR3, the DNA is TGTGCCAGCTCACCACGGGGGGCTTGGTACGAGCAGTACTTC. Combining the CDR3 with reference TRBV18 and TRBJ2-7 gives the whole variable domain NAGVMQNPRHLVRRRGQEARLRCSPMKGHSHVYWYRQLPEEGLKFMVYLQKENIIDESGMPKERFSAEFPKEGPSILRIQQVVRGDSAAYFCASSPRGAWYEQYFGPGTRLTVT.

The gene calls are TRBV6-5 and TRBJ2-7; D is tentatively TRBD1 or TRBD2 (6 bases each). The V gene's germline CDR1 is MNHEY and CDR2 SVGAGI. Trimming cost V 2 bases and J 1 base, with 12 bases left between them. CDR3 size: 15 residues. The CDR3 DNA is TGTGCCAGCAGTTACGGGGGGCTCGGGTCCTACGAGCAGTACTTC. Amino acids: CASSYGGLGSYEQYF.

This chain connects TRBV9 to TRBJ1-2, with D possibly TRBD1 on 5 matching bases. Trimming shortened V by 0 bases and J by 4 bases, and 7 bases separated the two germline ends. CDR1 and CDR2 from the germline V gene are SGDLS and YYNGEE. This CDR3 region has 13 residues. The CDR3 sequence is CASSVVGTYGYTF. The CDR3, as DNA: TGTGCCAGCAGCGTAGTAGGGACCTATGGCTACACCTTC.

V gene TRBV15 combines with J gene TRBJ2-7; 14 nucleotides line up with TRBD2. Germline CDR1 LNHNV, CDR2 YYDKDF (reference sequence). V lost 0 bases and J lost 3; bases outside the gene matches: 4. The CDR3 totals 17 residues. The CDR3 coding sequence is TGTGCCACCAGCAGAGAAGGGACTAGCGGGAGTATCTACGAGCAGTACTTC. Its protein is CATSREGTSGSIYEQYF.

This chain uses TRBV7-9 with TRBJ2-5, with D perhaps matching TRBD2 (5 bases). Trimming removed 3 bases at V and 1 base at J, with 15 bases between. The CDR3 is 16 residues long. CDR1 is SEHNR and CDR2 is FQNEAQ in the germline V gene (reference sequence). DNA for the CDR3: TGTGCCAGCAGCTTCCCGAGGGAGCGGCCCCAAGAGACCCAGTACTTC. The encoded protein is CASSFPRERPQETQYF.

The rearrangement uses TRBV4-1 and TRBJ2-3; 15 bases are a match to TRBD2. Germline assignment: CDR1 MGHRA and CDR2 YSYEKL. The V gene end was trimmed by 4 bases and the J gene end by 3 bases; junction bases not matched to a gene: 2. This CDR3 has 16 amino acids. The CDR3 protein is CASSLGLAGGTDTQYF. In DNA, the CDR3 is TGCGCCAGCAGCCTAGGACTAGCGGGAGGGACAGATACGCAGTATTTT.

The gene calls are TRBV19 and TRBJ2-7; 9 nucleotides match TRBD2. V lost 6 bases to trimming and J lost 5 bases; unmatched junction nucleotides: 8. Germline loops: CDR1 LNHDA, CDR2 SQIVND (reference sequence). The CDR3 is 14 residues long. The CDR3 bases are TGTGCCAGTAGACTTAGCGGGAGCGGGGACGAGCAGTACTTC. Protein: CASRLSGSGDEQYF. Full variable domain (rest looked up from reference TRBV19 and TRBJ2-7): DGGITQSPKYLFRKEGQNVTLSCEQNLNHDAMYWYRQDPGQGLRLIYYSQIVNDFQKGDIAEGYSVSREKKESFPLTVTSAQKNPTAFYLCASRLSGSGDEQYFGPGTRLTVT.

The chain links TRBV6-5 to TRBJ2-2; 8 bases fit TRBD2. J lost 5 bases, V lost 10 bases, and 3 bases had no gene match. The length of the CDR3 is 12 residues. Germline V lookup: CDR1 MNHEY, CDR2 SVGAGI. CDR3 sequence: CATGGGTGELFF. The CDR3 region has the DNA TGTGCCACCGGGGGGGGGACCGGGGAGCTGTTTTTT.

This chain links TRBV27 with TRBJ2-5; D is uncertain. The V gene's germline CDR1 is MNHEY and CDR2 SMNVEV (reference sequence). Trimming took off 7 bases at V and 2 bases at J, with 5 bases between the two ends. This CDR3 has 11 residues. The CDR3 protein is CASILQETQYF. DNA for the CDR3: TGTGCCAGCATCCTTCAAGAGACCCAGTACTTC.

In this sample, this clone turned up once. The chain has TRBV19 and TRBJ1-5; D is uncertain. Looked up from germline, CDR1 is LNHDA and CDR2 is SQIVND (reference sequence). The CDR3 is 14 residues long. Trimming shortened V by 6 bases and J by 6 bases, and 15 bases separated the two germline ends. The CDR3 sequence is CASSLLGVGQPQHF. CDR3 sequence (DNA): TGTGCCAGTAGCCTACTGGGTGTGGGTCAGCCCCAGCATTTT.

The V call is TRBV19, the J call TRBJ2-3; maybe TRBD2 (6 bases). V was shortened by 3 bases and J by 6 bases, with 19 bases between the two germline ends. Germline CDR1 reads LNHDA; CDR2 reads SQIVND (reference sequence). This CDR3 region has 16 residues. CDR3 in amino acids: CASSIGTGAFSDTQYF. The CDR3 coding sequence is TGTGCCAGTAGTATCGGAACGGGAGCGTTTTCCGATACGCAGTATTTT.

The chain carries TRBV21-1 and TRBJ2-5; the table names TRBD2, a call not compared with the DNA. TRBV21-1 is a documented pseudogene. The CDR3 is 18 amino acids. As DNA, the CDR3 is TGTGCCAGCAGAGAAATAATAGCGGGAGCCGGCCTTTGGGAGACCCAGTACTTC. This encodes CASREIIAGAGLWETQYF.

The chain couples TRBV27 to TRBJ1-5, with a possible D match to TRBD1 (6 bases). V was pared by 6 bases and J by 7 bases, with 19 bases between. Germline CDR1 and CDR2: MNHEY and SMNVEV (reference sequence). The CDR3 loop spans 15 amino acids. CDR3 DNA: TGTGCCAGCAGATCCCTTGCCGGGGGCAGACAGCCCCAGCATTTT. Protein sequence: CASRSLAGGRQPQHF.

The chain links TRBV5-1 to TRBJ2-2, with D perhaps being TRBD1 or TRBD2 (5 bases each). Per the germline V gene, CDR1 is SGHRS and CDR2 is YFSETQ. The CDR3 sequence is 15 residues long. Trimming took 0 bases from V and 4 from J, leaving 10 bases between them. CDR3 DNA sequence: TGCGCCAGCAGCTTGGTTGGGACCCTCACCGGGGAGCTGTTTTTT. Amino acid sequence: CASSLVGTLTGELFF.

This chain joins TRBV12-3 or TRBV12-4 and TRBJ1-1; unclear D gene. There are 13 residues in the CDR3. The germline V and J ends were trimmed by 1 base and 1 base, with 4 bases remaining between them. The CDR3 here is CASSLGPNTEAFF. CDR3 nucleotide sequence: TGTGCCAGCAGTTTAGGTCCGAACACTGAAGCTTTCTTT.

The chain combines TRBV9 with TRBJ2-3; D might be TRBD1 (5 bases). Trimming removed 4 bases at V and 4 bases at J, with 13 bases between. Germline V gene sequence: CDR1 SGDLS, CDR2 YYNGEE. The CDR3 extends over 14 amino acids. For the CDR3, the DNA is TGTGCCAGCAGCCAAGGGGTAGTTCCAGATACGCAGTATTTT. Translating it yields CASSQGVVPDTQYF.

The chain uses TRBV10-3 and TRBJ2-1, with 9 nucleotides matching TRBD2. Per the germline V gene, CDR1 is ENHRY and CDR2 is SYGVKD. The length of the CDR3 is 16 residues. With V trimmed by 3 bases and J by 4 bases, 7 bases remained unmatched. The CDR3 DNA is TGTGCCATCAGTGATCCCCTAGCGGGAACATACAATGAGCAGTTCTTC. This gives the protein CAISDPLAGTYNEQFF.

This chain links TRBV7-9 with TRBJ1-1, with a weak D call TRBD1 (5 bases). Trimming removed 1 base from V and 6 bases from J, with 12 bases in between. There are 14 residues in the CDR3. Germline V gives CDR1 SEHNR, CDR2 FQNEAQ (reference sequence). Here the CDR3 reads CASSLGWGEPEAFF. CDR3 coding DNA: TGTGCCAGCAGCTTAGGGTGGGGGGAGCCTGAAGCTTTCTTT.